This T cell receptor beta chain was profiled in a study of cytomegalovirus exposure and HLA in healthy donors. Study-wide points: A previous analysis found most TCR beta V segments productive roughly 90% or roughly 30% of the time. Later genetic work tied a missense DCLRE1C variant to beta-chain V and J trimming.

This clone was counted only a few times. Its target is not known. Deletions cut 6 bases from V and 6 bases from J, with 15 bases between. CDR1 is MRHNA and CDR2 is SNTAGT in the germline V gene. This CDR3 has 13 residues. Researchers ran the PCR with 60 Vbeta and 13 Jbeta primers. Under the authors' procedure: As a later analysis found, there were about 80 million unique TCR beta chains, of which roughly 11 million were shared. The table came from immunoSEQ multiplex PCR; TCRdb's copy has only in-frame clones and leaves some out. Clonal size and the V and J genes are those of that table, whereas D and trimming came from the DNA. The sample lists 110,000 to 150,000 clones, roughly 75% occurring once.

This receptor was identified in a young man in good health and CMV-seronegative. What was sequenced was PBMCs. The V gene is TRBV6-4, the J gene TRBJ2-7; D possibly corresponds to TRBD1 (5 bases). CDR3 coding DNA: TGTGCCAGCAGCCTCGAGCAGGGCTCCGAGCAGTACTTC. It specifies CASSLEQGSEQYF.